These T cell receptor beta chains were read from a single sample in a study of PD-1 blockade in classical Hodgkin lymphoma. Profiling relied on immunoSEQ multiplex PCR, and the TCRdb table lists in-frame clones only, not all of them. This sample has more than 90,000 clones, with roughly 78% found just once. Source: peripheral blood mononuclear cells (PBMCs), taken before the fourth cycle of nivolumab. These receptor sequences come from a human donor with classical Hodgkin lymphoma. Both conserved end residues are part of each CDR3. A D gene is named only where the DNA matches it firmly. Clone size is stated in some rows and not others, as once, few, many or a class when expanded.

cdr3_length j_call d_call clone_size v_call cdr3_aa cdr3_nt
14 TRBJ1-1 NA once TRBV19 CASREGRRNTEAFF TGTGCCAGTAGAGAGGGGAGGAGGAACACTGAAGCTTTCTTT
15 TRBJ2-3 NA NA TRBV18 CASSPMFRGADTQYF TGTGCCAGCTCACCAATGTTCCGGGGCGCAGATACGCAGTATTTT
16 TRBJ2-5 TRBD2 NA TRBV10-2 CASSVKRGVQQETQYF TGCGCCAGCAGTGTCAAGCGGGGGGTACAACAAGAGACCCAGTACTTC
15 TRBJ1-5 NA once TRBV30 CAWSDGGGSNQPQHF TGTGCCTGGAGCGATGGCGGGGGGAGCAATCAGCCCCAGCATTTT
17 TRBJ1-5 NA NA TRBV28 CASSLVITGYSNQPQHF TGTGCCAGCAGTTTAGTGATAACAGGCTATAGCAATCAGCCCCAGCATTTT
15 TRBJ1-5 NA NA TRBV4-2 CASSLAGGAGQPQHF TGTGCCAGCAGCCTAGCCGGGGGGGCGGGTCAGCCCCAGCATTTT
14 TRBJ1-1 TRBD1 NA TRBV9 CASSVTGTHTEAFF TGTGCCAGCAGCGTGACAGGGACCCACACTGAAGCTTTCTTT
17 TRBJ2-3 NA NA TRBV25-1 CASSEYIQSDSTDTQYF TGTGCCAGCAGTGAATATATTCAGAGTGACAGCACAGATACGCAGTATTTT
14 TRBJ2-2 NA NA TRBV29-1 CSVGQIANTGELFF TGCAGCGTTGGTCAGATAGCGAACACCGGGGAGCTGTTTTTT
13 TRBJ2-1 NA NA TRBV7-2 CASSPVGGNEQFF TGTGCCAGCAGCCCGGTAGGGGGTAATGAGCAGTTCTTC
13 TRBJ2-5 TRBD1 NA TRBV2 CASIFDREETQYF TGTGCCAGCATATTCGACAGGGAAGAGACCCAGTACTTC
12 TRBJ1-6 NA few TRBV6-1 CASSPGNSPLHF TGTGCCAGCAGCCCAGGGAATTCACCCCTCCACTTT
15 TRBJ1-4 NA NA TRBV10-3 CAISESGDANEKLFF TGTGCCATCAGTGAGTCGGGGGACGCTAATGAAAAACTGTTTTTT
14 TRBJ2-7 NA NA TRBV18 CASSTGGRGYEQYF TGTGCCAGCTCAACCGGTGGCAGGGGCTACGAGCAGTACTTC
14 TRBJ1-2 NA NA TRBV4-2 CASSQELGSDGYTF TGTGCCAGCAGCCAAGAACTTGGATCGGATGGCTACACCTTC
15 TRBJ2-1 NA many TRBV7-6 CASSLWPSTYNEQFF TGTGCCAGCAGCTTATGGCCTAGCACATACAATGAGCAGTTCTTC
15 TRBJ1-2 NA few TRBV7-9 CASLPGVGSLYGYTF TGTGCCAGTCTCCCCGGGGTGGGGTCCCTCTATGGCTACACCTTC